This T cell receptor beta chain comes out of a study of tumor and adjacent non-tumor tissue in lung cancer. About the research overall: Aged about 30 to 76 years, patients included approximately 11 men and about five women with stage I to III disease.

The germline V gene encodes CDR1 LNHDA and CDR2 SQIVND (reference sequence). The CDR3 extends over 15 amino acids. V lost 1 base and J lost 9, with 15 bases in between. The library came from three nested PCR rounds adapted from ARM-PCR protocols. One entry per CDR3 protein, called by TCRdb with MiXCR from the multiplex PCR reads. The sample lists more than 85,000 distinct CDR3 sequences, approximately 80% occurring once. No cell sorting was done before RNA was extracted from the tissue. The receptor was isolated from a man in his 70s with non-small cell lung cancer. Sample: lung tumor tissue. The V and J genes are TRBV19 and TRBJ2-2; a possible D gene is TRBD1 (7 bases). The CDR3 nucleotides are TGTGCCAGTAGTATAGCCCAGGGGGGAACCTGGGAGCTGTTTTTT. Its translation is CASSIAQGGTWELFF. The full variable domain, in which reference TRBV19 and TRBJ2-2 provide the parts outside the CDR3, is DGGITQSPKYLFRKEGQNVTLSCEQNLNHDAMYWYRQDPGQGLRLIYYSQIVNDFQKGDIAEGYSVSREKKESFPLTVTSAQKNPTAFYLCASSIAQGGTWELFFGEGSRLTVL.